This record covers a single TCR beta chain. Its antigen is unknown. From the roughly 110-subject validation cohort, which was separate from the roughly 620-subject first cohort, the donors were drawn. The source of the sample is a study of cytomegalovirus exposure and HLA in healthy donors. For the study at large: The approximately 660 first-cohort repertoires shared a platform with the 120 or so validation repertoires, as reported in a later analysis. Whole-study findings and limits: With high specificity and sensitivity, the classifier reportedly diagnosed cytomegalovirus status. Researchers catalogued approximately 170 TCR beta chains as cytomegalovirus-associated.

Generated by immunoSEQ multiplex PCR, the TCRdb table keeps only in-frame clones and is missing some. The repertoire includes approximately 260,000 clones, more than 75% of them detected once, and around 1.2% sits in the top ten. Sequenced: PBMCs. This receptor was obtained from a woman aged 25 to 39 in good health and CMV-seropositive.

CDR3 bases: TGTGCCAGTAGTGCCGACCCCCCCGGACGGAGACTAGCGGGAGAGAACGGGGAGCTGTTTTTT. Translating it yields CASSADPPGRRLAGENGELFF. The rearrangement links TRBV19 to TRBJ2-2; 12 nucleotides agree with TRBD2. The CDR3 consists of 21 residues. Per the germline V gene, CDR1 is LNHDA and CDR2 is SQIVND (reference sequence). J was trimmed by 7 bases and V by 5 bases; bases with no gene match: 23.